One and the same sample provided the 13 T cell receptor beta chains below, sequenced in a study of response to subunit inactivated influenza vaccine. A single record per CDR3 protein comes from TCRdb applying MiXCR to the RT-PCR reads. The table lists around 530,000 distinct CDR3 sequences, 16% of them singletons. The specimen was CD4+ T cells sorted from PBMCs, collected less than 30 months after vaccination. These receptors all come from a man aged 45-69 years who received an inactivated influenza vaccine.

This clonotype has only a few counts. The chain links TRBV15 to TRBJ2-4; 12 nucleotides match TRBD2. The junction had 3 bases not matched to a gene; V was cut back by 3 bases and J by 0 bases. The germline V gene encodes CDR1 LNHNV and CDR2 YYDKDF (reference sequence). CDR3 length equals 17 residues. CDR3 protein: CATSRGGLAGAKNIQYF. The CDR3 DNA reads TGTGCCACCAGCAGGGGGGGACTAGCGGGAGCCAAAAACATTCAGTACTTC. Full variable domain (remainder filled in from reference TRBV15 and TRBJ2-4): DAMVIQNPRYQVTQFGKPVTLSCSQTLNHNVMYWYQQKSSQAPKLLFHYYDKDFNNEADTPDNFQSRRPNTSFCFLDIRSPGLGDTAMYLCATSRGGLAGAKNIQYFGAGTRLSVL.

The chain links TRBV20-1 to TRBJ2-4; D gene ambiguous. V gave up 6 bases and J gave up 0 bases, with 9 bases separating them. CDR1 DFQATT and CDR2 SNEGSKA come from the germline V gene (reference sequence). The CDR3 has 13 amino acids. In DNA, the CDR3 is TGCAGTGCCGAGAACCTAGCCAAAAACATTCAGTACTTC. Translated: CSAENLAKNIQYF.

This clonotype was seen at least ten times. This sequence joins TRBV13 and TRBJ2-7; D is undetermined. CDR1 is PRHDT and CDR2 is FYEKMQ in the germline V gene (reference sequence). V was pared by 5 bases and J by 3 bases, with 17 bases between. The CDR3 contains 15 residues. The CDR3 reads CASSPPGQRLYEQYF. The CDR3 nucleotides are TGTGCCAGCAGCCCCCCCGGGCAGCGACTCTACGAGCAGTACTTC.

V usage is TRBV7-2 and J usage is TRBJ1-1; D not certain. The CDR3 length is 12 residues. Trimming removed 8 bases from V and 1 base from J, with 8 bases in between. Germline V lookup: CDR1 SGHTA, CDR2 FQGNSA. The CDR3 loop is CASRGWNTEAFF. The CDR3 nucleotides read TGTGCCAGCCGCGGGTGGAACACTGAAGCTTTCTTT.

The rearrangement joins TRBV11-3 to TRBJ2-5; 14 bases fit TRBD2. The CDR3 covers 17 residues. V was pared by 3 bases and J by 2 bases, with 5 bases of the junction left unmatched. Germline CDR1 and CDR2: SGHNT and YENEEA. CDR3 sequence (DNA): TGTGCCAGCAGCTTTTCCGGGACTAGCGGGAGTCAAGAGACCCAGTACTTC. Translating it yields CASSFSGTSGSQETQYF.

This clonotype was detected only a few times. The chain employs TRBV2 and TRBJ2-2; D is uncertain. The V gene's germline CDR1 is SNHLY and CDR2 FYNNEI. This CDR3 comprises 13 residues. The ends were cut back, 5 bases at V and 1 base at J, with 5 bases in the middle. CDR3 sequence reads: CASSNGNTGELFF. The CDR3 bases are TGTGCCAGCAGTAACGGGAACACCGGGGAGCTGTTTTTT.

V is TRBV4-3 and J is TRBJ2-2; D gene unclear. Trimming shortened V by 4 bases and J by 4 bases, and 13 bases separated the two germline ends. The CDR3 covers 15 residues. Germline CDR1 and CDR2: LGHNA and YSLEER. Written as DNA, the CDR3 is TGCGCCAGCAGCCGGTTCGCGTTTGGCACCGGGGAGCTGTTTTTT. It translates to CASSRFAFGTGELFF.

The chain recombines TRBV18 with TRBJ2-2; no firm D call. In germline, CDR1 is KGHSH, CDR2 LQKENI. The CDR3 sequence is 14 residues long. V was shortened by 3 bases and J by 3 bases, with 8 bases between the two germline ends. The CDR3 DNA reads TGTGCCAGCTCACCCTACTTGGACACCGGGGAGCTGTTTTTT. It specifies CASSPYLDTGELFF. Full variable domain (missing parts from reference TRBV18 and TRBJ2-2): NAGVMQNPRHLVRRRGQEARLRCSPMKGHSHVYWYRQLPEEGLKFMVYLQKENIIDESGMPKERFSAEFPKEGPSILRIQQVVRGDSAAYFCASSPYLDTGELFFGEGSRLTVL.

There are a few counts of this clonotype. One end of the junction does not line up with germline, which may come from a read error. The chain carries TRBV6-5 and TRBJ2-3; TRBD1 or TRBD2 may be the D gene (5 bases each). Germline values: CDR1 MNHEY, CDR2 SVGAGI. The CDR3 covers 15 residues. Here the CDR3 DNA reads TGTCCCAGCAGTTACCGGGACGGAAAAGGGGATACGCAGTATTTT. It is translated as CPSSYRDGKGDTQYF.

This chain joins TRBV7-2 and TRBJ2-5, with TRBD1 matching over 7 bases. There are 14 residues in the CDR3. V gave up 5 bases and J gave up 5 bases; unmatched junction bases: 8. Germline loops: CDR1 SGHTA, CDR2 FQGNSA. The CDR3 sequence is CASSQRRGGETQYF. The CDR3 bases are TGTGCCAGCAGCCAAAGGAGAGGGGGCGAGACCCAGTACTTC. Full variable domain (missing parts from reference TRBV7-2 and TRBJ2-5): GAGVSQSPSNKVTEKGKDVELRCDPISGHTALYWYRQSLGQGLEFLIYFQGNSAPDKSGLPSDRFSAERTGGSVSTLTIQRTQQEDSAVYLCASSQRRGGETQYFGPGTRLLVL.

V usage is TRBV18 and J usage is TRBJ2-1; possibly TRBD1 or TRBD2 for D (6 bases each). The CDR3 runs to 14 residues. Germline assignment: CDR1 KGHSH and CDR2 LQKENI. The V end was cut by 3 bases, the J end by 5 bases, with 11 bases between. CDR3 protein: CASSPNRGDNEQFF. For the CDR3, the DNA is TGTGCCAGCTCACCTAATAGGGGGGACAATGAGCAGTTCTTC.

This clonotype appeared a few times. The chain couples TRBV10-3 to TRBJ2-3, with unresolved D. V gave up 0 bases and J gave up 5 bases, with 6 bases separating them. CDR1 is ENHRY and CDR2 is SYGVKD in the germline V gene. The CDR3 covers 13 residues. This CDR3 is CAISESEIDTQYF. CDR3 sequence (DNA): TGTGCCATCAGTGAGTCTGAGATAGATACGCAGTATTTT.

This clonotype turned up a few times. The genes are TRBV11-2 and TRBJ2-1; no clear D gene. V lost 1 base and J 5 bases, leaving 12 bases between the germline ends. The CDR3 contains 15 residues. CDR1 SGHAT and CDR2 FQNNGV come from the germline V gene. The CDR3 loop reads CASSLAPGRNNEQFF. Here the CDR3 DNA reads TGTGCCAGCAGCTTAGCCCCCGGACGGAACAATGAGCAGTTCTTC.